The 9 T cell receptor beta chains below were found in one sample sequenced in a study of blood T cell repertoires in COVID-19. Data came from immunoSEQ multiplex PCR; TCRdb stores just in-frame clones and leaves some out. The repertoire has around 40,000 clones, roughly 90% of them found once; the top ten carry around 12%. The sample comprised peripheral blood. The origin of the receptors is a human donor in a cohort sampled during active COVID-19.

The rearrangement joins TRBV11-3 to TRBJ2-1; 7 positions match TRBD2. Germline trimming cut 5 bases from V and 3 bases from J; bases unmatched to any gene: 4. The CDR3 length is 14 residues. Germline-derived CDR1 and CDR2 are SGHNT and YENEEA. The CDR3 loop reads CASSRREGYNEQFF. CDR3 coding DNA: TGTGCCAGCAGCAGGAGGGAGGGCTACAATGAGCAGTTCTTC.

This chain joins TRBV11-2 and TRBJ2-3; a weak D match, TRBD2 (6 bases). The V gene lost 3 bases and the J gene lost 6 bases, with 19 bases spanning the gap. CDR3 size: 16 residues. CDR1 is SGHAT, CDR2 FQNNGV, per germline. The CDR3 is CASSFLSGAARDTQYF. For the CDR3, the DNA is TGTGCCAGCAGCTTCCTTAGCGGTGCCGCCCGGGATACGCAGTATTTT.

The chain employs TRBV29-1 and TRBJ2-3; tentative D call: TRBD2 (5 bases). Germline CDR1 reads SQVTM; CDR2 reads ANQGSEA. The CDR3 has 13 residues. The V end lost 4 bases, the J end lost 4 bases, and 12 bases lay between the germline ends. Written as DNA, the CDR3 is TGCAGCGTTGGAGGGCGAAACGCAGATACGCAGTATTTT. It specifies CSVGGRNADTQYF.

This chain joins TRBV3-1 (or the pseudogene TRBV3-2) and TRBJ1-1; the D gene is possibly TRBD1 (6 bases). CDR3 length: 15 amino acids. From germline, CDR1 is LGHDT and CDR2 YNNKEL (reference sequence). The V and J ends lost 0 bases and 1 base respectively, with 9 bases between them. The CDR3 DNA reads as TGTGCCAGCAGCCAAGAGTCACAGGGGAACACTGAAGCTTTCTTT. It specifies CASSQESQGNTEAFF.

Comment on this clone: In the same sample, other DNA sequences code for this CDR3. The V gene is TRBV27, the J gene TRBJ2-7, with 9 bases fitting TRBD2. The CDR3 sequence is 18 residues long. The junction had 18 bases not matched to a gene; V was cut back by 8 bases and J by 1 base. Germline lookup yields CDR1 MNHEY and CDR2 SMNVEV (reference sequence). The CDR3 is CASSWGLAGVGRSYEQYF. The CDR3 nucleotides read TGTGCCAGCTCCTGGGGATTAGCGGGAGTCGGTAGATCCTACGAGCAGTACTTC.

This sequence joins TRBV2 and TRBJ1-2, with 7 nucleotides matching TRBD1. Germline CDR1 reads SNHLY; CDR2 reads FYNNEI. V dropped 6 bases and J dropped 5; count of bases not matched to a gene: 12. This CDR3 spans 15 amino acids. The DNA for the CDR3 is TGTGCCAGCAGCCAGGGACAGCGCGTCTGGTATGGCTACACCTTC. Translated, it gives CASSQGQRVWYGYTF. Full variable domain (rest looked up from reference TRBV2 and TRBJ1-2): EPEVTQTPSHQVTQMGQEVILRCVPISNHLYFYWYRQILGQKVEFLVSFYNNEISEKSEIFDDQFSVERPDGSNFTLKIRSTKLEDSAMYFCASSQGQRVWYGYTFGSGTRLTVV.

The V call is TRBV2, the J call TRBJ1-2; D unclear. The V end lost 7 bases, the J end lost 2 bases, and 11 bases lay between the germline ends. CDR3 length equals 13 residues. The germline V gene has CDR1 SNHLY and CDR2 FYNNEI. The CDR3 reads CASTLEGNYGYTF. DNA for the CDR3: TGTGCCAGCACCCTGGAGGGAAACTATGGCTACACCTTC.

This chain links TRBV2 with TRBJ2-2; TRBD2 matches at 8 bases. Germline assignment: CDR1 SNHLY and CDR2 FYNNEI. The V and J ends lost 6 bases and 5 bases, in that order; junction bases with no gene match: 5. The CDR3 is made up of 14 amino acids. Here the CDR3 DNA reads TGTGCCAGCAGCACTAGCGGAAGGACCGGGGAGCTGTTTTTT. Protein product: CASSTSGRTGELFF.

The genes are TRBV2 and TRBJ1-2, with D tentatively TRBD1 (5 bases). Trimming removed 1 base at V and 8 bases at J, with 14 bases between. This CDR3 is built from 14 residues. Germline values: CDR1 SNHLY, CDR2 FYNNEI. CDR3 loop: CASSEDRRAWGYTF. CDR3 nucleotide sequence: TGTGCCAGCAGTGAAGACAGGAGGGCTTGGGGCTACACCTTC.